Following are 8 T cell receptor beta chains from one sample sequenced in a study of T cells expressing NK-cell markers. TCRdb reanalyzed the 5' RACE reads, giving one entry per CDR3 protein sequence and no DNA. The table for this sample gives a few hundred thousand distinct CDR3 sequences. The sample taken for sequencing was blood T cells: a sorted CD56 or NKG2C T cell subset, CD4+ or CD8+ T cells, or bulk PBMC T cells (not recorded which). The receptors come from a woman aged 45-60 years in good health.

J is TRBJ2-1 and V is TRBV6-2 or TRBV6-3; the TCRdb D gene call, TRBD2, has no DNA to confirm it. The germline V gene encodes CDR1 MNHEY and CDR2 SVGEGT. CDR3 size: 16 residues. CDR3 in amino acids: CASRISSGTQGNEQFF.

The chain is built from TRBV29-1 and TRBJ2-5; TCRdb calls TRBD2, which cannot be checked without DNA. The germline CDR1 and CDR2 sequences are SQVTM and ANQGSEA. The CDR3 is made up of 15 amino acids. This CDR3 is CSVASSPGVKETQYF.

This CDR3 reads CASSYAGTGAYEQYF. The chain recombines TRBV7-3 with TRBJ2-7; TCRdb gives TRBD1 as the D gene, but with no DNA this cannot be confirmed. CDR1 is SGHTA, CDR2 FQGTGA, per germline. The CDR3 loop spans 15 amino acids.

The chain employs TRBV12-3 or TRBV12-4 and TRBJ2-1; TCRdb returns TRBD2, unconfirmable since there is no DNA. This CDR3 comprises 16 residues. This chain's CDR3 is CASSFELSGRMDEQFF.

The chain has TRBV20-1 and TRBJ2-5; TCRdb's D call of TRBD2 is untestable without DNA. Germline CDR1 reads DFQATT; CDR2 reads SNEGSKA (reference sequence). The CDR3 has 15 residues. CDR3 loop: CSAARVTGNQETQYF.

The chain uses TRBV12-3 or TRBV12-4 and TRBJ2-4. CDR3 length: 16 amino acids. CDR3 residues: CASSLRVVEHKNIQYF.

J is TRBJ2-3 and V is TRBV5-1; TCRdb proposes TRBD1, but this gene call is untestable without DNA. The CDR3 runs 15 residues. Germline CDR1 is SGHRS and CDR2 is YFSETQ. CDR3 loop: CASSSGTGGISAQYF.

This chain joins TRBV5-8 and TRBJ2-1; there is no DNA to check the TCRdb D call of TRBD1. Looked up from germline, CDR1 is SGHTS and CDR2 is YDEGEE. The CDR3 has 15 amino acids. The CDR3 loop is CASSFHRGIYNEQFF.